The rows below give T cell receptor beta chains drawn from one sample of a study of OX40 agonist ivuxolimab in advanced cancers. The protocol was immunoSEQ multiplex PCR, while the TCRdb copy is restricted to in-frame clones and leaves out a portion. This table has roughly 70,000 clones, approximately 80% appearing once. This specimen consisted of CD4+ or CD8+ T cells sorted from blood, obtained in a trial of the OX40 agonist ivuxolimab. These receptor sequences come from an adult with an advanced solid tumor such as melanoma, head and neck, liver or kidney cancer. Each CDR3 is given with its conserved first and last residue. Fields, in order: clone size, J gene, D gene, V gene, CDR3 protein, CDR3 DNA. The D gene is left open where the match is weak. Size is omitted from some rows. Given values are once, few, many or a class for expanded clones.

-,TRBJ1-3,-,TRBV6-6,CASSYGGGSGNTIYF,TGTGCCAGCAGTTACGGGGGGGGCTCTGGAAACACCATATATTTT
-,TRBJ2-3,-,TRBV4-2,CASSQVDGGSTDTQYF,TGTGCCAGCAGCCAAGTTGATGGGGGTTCCACAGATACGCAGTATTTT
once,TRBJ2-7,-,TRBV5-5,CASSPNSRGAYEQYF,TGTGCCAGCAGCCCCAACTCTCGGGGAGCCTACGAGCAGTACTTC
medium-sized,TRBJ1-5,-,TRBV2,CASKETGLDSNQPQHF,TGTGCCAGCAAGGAGACGGGACTGGATAGCAATCAGCCCCAGCATTTT
-,TRBJ2-2,-,TRBV29-1,CSVGRELYTGELFF,TGCAGCGTTGGCAGGGAGCTGTACACCGGGGAGCTGTTTTTT
-,TRBJ1-1,TRBD1,TRBV6-5,CASSYSNRGGGEAFF,TGTGCCAGCAGTTACTCCAACAGGGGAGGGGGTGAAGCTTTCTTT
-,TRBJ2-7,-,TRBV6-5,CASRTLGAHYEQYF,TGTGCCAGCAGGACCCTCGGGGCGCACTACGAGCAGTACTTC
-,TRBJ2-5,-,TRBV7-3,CASSLTNEGKETQYF,TGTGCCAGCAGCTTAACGAATGAAGGAAAAGAGACCCAGTACTTC
-,TRBJ2-6,-,TRBV2,CASSLGPNSGANVLTF,TGTGCCAGCAGCTTGGGACCGAACTCTGGGGCCAACGTCCTGACTTTC
-,TRBJ2-1,-,TRBV5-1,CASSGGGLAYNEQFF,TGCGCCAGCAGCGGGGGCGGACTGGCTTACAATGAGCAGTTCTTC
once,TRBJ2-5,-,TRBV5-1,CASSSRALETQYF,TGCGCCAGCAGCTCCCGAGCGCTCGAGACCCAGTACTTC
-,TRBJ2-7,-,TRBV27,CASSLYLGRIGYEQYF,TGTGCCAGCAGTTTATACCTGGGGCGTATCGGCTACGAGCAGTACTTC
-,TRBJ1-4,-,TRBV5-6,CASSLVGPAIGDEKLFF,TGTGCCAGCAGCTTGGTCGGACCGGCGATCGGGGATGAAAAACTGTTTTTT
-,TRBJ2-3,-,TRBV9,CASSVAPGSPTSTDTQYF,TGTGCCAGCAGCGTTGCTCCGGGATCCCCAACCAGCACAGATACGCAGTATTTT
-,TRBJ1-2,TRBD1,TRBV6-5,CASKTGDRSYGYTF,TGTGCCAGCAAAACAGGGGATAGGAGCTATGGCTACACCTTC
-,TRBJ2-5,TRBD2,TRBV10-3,CATQSGNPQRETQYF,TGTGCCACCCAAAGCGGGAATCCCCAAAGAGAGACCCAGTACTTC
-,TRBJ2-5,TRBD1,TRBV19,CASSKDRGETQYF,TGTGCCAGTAGTAAAGACAGGGGAGAGACCCAGTACTTC
once,TRBJ2-5,TRBD2,TRBV6-6,CASSYGGGWRETQYF,TGTGCCAGCAGTTACGGGGGAGGGTGGAGAGAGACCCAGTACTTC
-,TRBJ2-3,-,TRBV7-2,CASSLGTSYTQYF,TGTGCCAGCAGCTTAGGGACGTCTTATACGCAGTATTTT
-,TRBJ1-6,-,TRBV5-1,CASSLGPGRYSPLHF,TGCGCCAGCAGCTTGGGTCCGGGGAGGTATTCACCCCTCCACTTT